The clone carrying this T cell receptor beta chain was picked up a small number of times. The data were taken from a study of Graves' ophthalmopathy and Graves' hyperthyroidism. Investigators amplified TCR beta CDR3 regions from RNA transcripts. Amplification began with first-round RT-PCR using HTBI primers, then second-round multiplex PCR was performed. One entry per CDR3 protein, called by TCRdb with MiXCR from the multiplex PCR reads. The repertoire holds about 400,000 distinct CDR3 sequences, with around 17% as singletons. Trimming removed 0 bases from V and 6 bases from J, with 14 bases in between. The CDR3 has 15 amino acids. The V gene's germline CDR1 is SNHLY and CDR2 FYNNEI.

Sequenced sample: peripheral blood. The TCR sequence derives from a woman aged 18 to 35 with Graves' ophthalmopathy. The rearrangement joins TRBV2 to TRBJ1-2; D gene unclear. The DNA of the CDR3 is TGTGCCAGCAGTGAAGCCCGACATCGGACGGATGGCTACACCTTC. Amino acid sequence: CASSEARHRTDGYTF.